The source of this TCR beta chain is a study of control samples from healthy donors and cancer patients. Clones were sequenced by immunoSEQ multiplex PCR, and TCRdb holds only the in-frame ones, with some missing. This table holds 100,000 to 150,000 clones, 80% to 90% found once. This CDR3 is built from 14 residues. Germline CDR1 and CDR2: MRHNA and SNTAGT. Trimming pared 2 bases from V and 9 bases from J, leaving 14 bases between. The rearrangement links TRBV6-4 to TRBJ2-1, with D maybe TRBD2 (7 bases). Sequencing input: blood. This TCR was sampled from a man in his sixties in good health. The CDR3 is CASSDQGAGAEQFF. The CDR3 DNA reads as TGTGCCAGCAGTGACCAAGGGGCGGGGGCTGAGCAGTTCTTC.